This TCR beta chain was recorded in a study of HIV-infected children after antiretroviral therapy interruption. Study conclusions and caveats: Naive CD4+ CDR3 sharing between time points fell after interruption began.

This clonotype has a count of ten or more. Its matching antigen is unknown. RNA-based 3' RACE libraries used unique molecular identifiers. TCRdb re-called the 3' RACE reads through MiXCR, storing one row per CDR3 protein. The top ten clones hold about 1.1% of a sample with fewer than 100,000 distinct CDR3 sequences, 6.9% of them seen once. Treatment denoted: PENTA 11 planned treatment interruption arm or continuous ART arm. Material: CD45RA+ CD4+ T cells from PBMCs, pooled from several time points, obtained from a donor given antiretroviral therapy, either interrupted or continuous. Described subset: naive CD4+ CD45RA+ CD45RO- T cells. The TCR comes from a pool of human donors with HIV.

The CDR3 nucleotides read TGCGCCAGCAGCTCACCGGGACAGGGGGCTTCTGGGGCCAACGTCCTGACTTTC. As protein: CASSSPGQGASGANVLTF. The chain recombines TRBV5-1 with TRBJ2-6; 12 bases are shared with TRBD1. Germline V gene sequence: CDR1 SGHRS, CDR2 YFSETQ. This CDR3 region has 18 residues. V shed 3 bases, J shed 1 base, and the junction held 5 bases outside the gene matches.